These 23 T cell receptor beta chains originate from one sample sequenced in a study of Graves' ophthalmopathy and Graves' hyperthyroidism. Amplifying from RNA transcripts, the study obtained TCR beta CDR3 regions. First-round RT-PCR employed HTBI primers, with a second-round multiplex PCR after it. Via MiXCR, TCRdb re-called the multiplex PCR reads, giving one row per CDR3 protein. The sample records 300,000 to 400,000 distinct CDR3 sequences, approximately 18% being singletons. Sequences were obtained from peripheral blood. These receptors all stem from an adult woman with stable Graves' hyperthyroidism.

This clonotype was counted ten times or more. The chain is built from TRBV9 and TRBJ2-7, with 7 bases that match TRBD1. J lost 2 bases, V lost 0 bases, and 5 bases had no gene match. CDR1 is SGDLS and CDR2 is YYNGEE in the germline V gene. The length of the CDR3 is 15 residues. CDR3 coding DNA: TGTGCCAGCAGCGTAGGTCAGGGACAGACCTACGAGCAGTACTTC. The encoded protein is CASSVGQGQTYEQYF.

The chain employs TRBV19 and TRBJ2-2; D assignment may be TRBD1 or TRBD2 (5 bases each). The CDR3 sequence is 14 residues long. V lost 9 bases to trimming and J lost 9 bases, with 20 bases between them. The germline gives CDR1 LNHDA, CDR2 SQIVND (reference sequence). The CDR3 spells CASRWSRAGWELFF. CDR3 sequence (DNA): TGTGCCAGCCGATGGTCCAGGGCGGGTTGGGAGCTGTTTTTT.

This clonotype was counted at least ten times. This sequence joins TRBV11-2 and TRBJ2-7; 8 nucleotides agree with TRBD1. The germline CDR1 and CDR2 sequences are SGHAT and FQNNGV. The CDR3 runs to 15 residues. V lost 1 base, J lost 3 bases, and 5 bases stayed unmatched. Here the CDR3 reads CASSLGRDRSYEQYF. The CDR3 region has the DNA TGTGCCAGCAGCTTAGGTAGGGACAGGAGCTACGAGCAGTACTTC.

This clonotype was recorded at least ten times. The rearrangement uses TRBV2 and TRBJ2-4; D is unresolved. The CDR3 runs to 14 residues. Trimming pared 6 bases from V and 9 bases from J, leaving 18 bases between. The V gene's germline CDR1 is SNHLY and CDR2 FYNNEI. CDR3 loop: CASSDDRALSIQYF. For the CDR3, the DNA is TGTGCCAGCAGCGATGACCGCGCCCTAAGCATTCAGTACTTC. Full variable domain (missing parts from reference TRBV2 and TRBJ2-4): EPEVTQTPSHQVTQMGQEVILRCVPISNHLYFYWYRQILGQKVEFLVSFYNNEISEKSEIFDDQFSVERPDGSNFTLKIRSTKLEDSAMYFCASSDDRALSIQYFGAGTRLSVL.

This clonotype was detected many times. The chain links TRBV12-3 or TRBV12-4 to TRBJ2-7, with TRBD1 matching 9 bases. V was clipped by 5 bases and J by 1 base; unmatched bases: 15. The CDR3 is 18 residues long. In DNA form, the CDR3 reads TGTGCCAGCAGTCGCTGGACAGGGGCCCAAAGTTTTTCCTACGAGCAGTACTTC. Its translation: CASSRWTGAQSFSYEQYF.

This clonotype was counted many times. The chain links TRBV5-1 to TRBJ2-7; 7 bases map to TRBD2. Germline CDR1 reads SGHRS; CDR2 reads YFSETQ. The CDR3 is 16 residues long. V shed 0 bases, J shed 0 bases, and the junction held 6 bases outside the gene matches. The DNA for the CDR3 is TGCGCCAGCAGCTTGGGACGCGGGAGTAACTCCTACGAGCAGTACTTC. This encodes CASSLGRGSNSYEQYF.

This clonotype came up many times. V usage is TRBV6-5 and J usage is TRBJ1-2, with a tentative D call TRBD1 (5 bases). V was clipped by 0 bases and J by 4 bases, with 12 bases between them. CDR3 length: 15 residues. CDR1 and CDR2 from the germline V gene are MNHEY and SVGAGI. CDR3 sequence reads: CASSYSRGVPYGYTF. The CDR3 DNA reads as TGTGCCAGCAGTTACTCGAGAGGGGTACCCTATGGCTACACCTTC.

The chain links TRBV2 to TRBJ2-7; D ambiguous. V lost 6 bases and J 3 bases, leaving 18 bases between the germline ends. Germline V gene sequence: CDR1 SNHLY, CDR2 FYNNEI. The CDR3 totals 15 residues. As DNA, the CDR3 is TGTGCCAGCAGAAAACAGTCCGGTCCCCTCTACGAGCAGTACTTC. Amino acid sequence: CASRKQSGPLYEQYF.

This clonotype has at least ten counts. A junction boundary mismatches the germline segment, possibly from a read error. This chain joins TRBV12-3 or TRBV12-4 and TRBJ1-5; no reliable D call. This CDR3 has 14 residues. CDR3 sequence: CASSLGGPNHPQHF. The CDR3 DNA sequence: TGTGCCAGCAGTTTAGGAGGGCCCAATCACCCCCAGCATTTT.

Many counts were recorded for this clonotype. Mismatch with germline at one junction end may stem from a read error. This chain uses TRBV7-7 with TRBJ2-5, with a weak D call TRBD1 (7 bases). This CDR3 contains 16 residues. CDR1 SSHAT and CDR2 FNYEAQ come from the germline V gene (reference sequence). The CDR3 protein is CASSLRQGGEQETQYF. The DNA of the CDR3 is TGTGCTAGCAGCTTAAGGCAGGGGGGCGAACAAGAGACCCAGTACTTC.

The chain links TRBV12-3 or TRBV12-4 to TRBJ1-1; possible D gene TRBD1, 5 bases. The CDR3 consists of 13 residues. V was pared by 8 bases and J by 1 base, with 11 bases between. This CDR3 is CASVPTGNTEAFF. The CDR3 coding sequence is TGTGCCAGCGTCCCCACAGGGAACACTGAAGCTTTCTTT.

This clonotype was recorded many times. The chain has TRBV6-1 and TRBJ1-3; D possibly corresponds to TRBD1 (5 bases). This CDR3 is built from 13 residues. Germline V gene sequence: CDR1 MNHNS, CDR2 SASEGT. Trimming shortened V by 6 bases and J by 2 bases, and 8 bases separated the two germline ends. The CDR3 loop reads CASRGQAGNTIYF. As DNA, the CDR3 is TGTGCCAGCAGGGGGCAAGCTGGAAACACCATATATTTT.

This clonotype was detected ten times or more. The chain couples TRBV29-1 to TRBJ2-7, with D possibly being TRBD1 (5 bases). Germline values: CDR1 SQVTM, CDR2 ANQGSEA. The CDR3 sequence is 13 residues long. Between the trimmed V and J ends, which lost 6 bases and 2 bases, there was a span of 14 bases. The DNA of the CDR3 is TGCAGCGTCGAGACAGCCGTAACCTACGAGCAGTACTTC. It yields the protein CSVETAVTYEQYF.

The chain is built from TRBV6-2 or TRBV6-3 and TRBJ1-1; no definite D call. The CDR3 is 14 residues long. V was pared by 5 bases and J by 1 base, with 11 bases between. Germline values: CDR1 MNHEY, CDR2 SVGEGT. CDR3 sequence (DNA): TGTGCCAGCAGTACTCCCGTCGGGAACACTGAAGCTTTCTTT. Its protein is CASSTPVGNTEAFF.

This clonotype was seen repeatedly, ten times or more. The J gene is TRBJ2-6, the V gene TRBV28; D is uncertain. Germline CDR1 MDHEN, CDR2 SYDVKM. V gave up 1 base and J gave up 0 bases, with 4 bases separating them. The CDR3 extends over 15 amino acids. The CDR3 bases are TGTGCCAGCAGTTTATACGACTCTGGGGCCAACGTCCTGACTTTC. It specifies CASSLYDSGANVLTF.

The table lists this clonotype with many counts. The chain is built from TRBV5-1 and TRBJ2-5; no reliable D call. The CDR3 sequence is 13 residues long. Germline V gene sequence: CDR1 SGHRS, CDR2 YFSETQ. V gave up 1 base and J gave up 5 bases, with 9 bases separating them. CDR3 amino acids: CASSLFPGETQYF. CDR3 coding DNA: TGCGCCAGCAGCTTGTTTCCCGGGGAGACCCAGTACTTC.

This clonotype was seen repeatedly, ten times or more. This chain uses TRBV28 with TRBJ2-2; a weak D match, TRBD2 (5 bases). This CDR3 spans 17 amino acids. Deletions cut 7 bases from V and 6 bases from J, with 24 bases between. Germline V CDR1 and CDR2: MDHEN, SYDVKM. The CDR3 is CASKRFEGSVRSGELFF. The DNA of the CDR3 is TGTGCCAGCAAAAGGTTTGAGGGATCCGTTCGGTCCGGGGAGCTGTTTTTT.

This clonotype appeared many times. J is TRBJ2-2 and V is TRBV24-1; 10 nucleotides match TRBD2. The length of the CDR3 is 15 residues. In germline, CDR1 is KGHDR, CDR2 SFDVKD. The V and J ends lost 10 bases and 6 bases, in that order; junction bases with no gene match: 10. CDR3 region: CATGGSLAGAGELFF. The CDR3 DNA reads TGTGCCACAGGTGGTAGTCTAGCGGGAGCCGGGGAGCTGTTTTTT.

The V gene is TRBV6-2 or TRBV6-3, the J gene TRBJ2-7; the D gene is possibly TRBD1 (5 bases). V lost 8 bases and J lost 5, with 22 bases in between. CDR1 is MNHEY and CDR2 is SVGEGT in the germline V gene. This CDR3 contains 15 residues. CDR3 sequence: CASEAPRQLANEQYF. Written as DNA, the CDR3 is TGTGCCAGCGAGGCTCCCAGACAGTTGGCGAACGAGCAGTACTTC.

The rearrangement links TRBV12-3 or TRBV12-4 to TRBJ1-3; TRBD1 might be the D (5 bases). This CDR3 has 18 amino acids. The V and J ends lost 3 bases and 0 bases respectively, with 18 bases between them. CDR3 sequence reads: CASSFKGQTVSSGNTIYF. The CDR3 nucleotides are TGTGCCAGCAGTTTTAAGGGCCAGACAGTCTCCTCTGGAAACACCATATATTTT.

Ten or more counts support this clonotype. The V and J genes are TRBV15 and TRBJ2-7, with 8 bases lining up with TRBD2. CDR1 is LNHNV, CDR2 YYDKDF, per germline (reference sequence). V shed 1 base, J shed 2 bases, and the junction held 4 bases outside the gene matches. The CDR3 runs to 15 residues. CDR3 nucleotides: TGTGCCACCAGCAGAGGTCAAGCGGGAGCCTACGAGCAGTACTTC. As protein: CATSRGQAGAYEQYF.

This clonotype came up a few times. V gene TRBV29-1 combines with J gene TRBJ2-3; TRBD2 aligns across 7 bases. The CDR3 contains 18 residues. In germline, CDR1 is SQVTM, CDR2 ANQGSEA. Losses at the gene ends were 5 bases for V and 0 bases for J; bases not matched to a gene: 17. The CDR3 spells CSVPPSGIYLPSTDTQYF. The CDR3 nucleotides read TGCAGCGTTCCCCCTAGCGGTATATACCTCCCAAGCACAGATACGCAGTATTTT.

There are many counts of this clonotype. This chain connects TRBV30 to TRBJ2-7; D unclear. The CDR3 is 13 residues long. Germline lookup yields CDR1 GTSNPN and CDR2 SVGIG (reference sequence). Trimming left V 0 bases short and J 0 bases short, with 6 bases between. CDR3 sequence (DNA): TGTGCCTGGAGTGTACGAAGCTCCTACGAGCAGTACTTC. It codes for CAWSVRSSYEQYF. Using reference TRBV30 and TRBJ2-7 for the parts outside the CDR3, the full variable domain is SQTIHQWPATLVQPVGSPLSLECTVEGTSNPNLYWYRQAAGRGLQLLFYSVGIGQISSEVPQNLSASRPQDRQFILSSKKLLLSDSGFYLCAWSVRSSYEQYFGPGTRLTVT.